These 22 T cell receptor beta chains originate from one sample sequenced in a study of CD8 T cells in ankylosing spondylitis. Via MiXCR, TCRdb re-called the 5' RACE reads, giving one row per CDR3 protein. The sample lists about 240,000 distinct CDR3 sequences, approximately 12% occurring once. The sequenced sample consisted of blood, either unsorted or a sorted T cell fraction (not recorded which). The source is a male donor with ankylosing spondylitis or in good health (not recorded which).

This clonotype was observed a few times. The chain recombines TRBV10-3 with TRBJ2-3; 7 nucleotides agree with TRBD1. Germline V gives CDR1 ENHRY, CDR2 SYGVKD. The CDR3 is 15 amino acids. V dropped 6 bases and J dropped 0; count of bases not matched to a gene: 6. This CDR3 is CAIRSGDRSTDTQYF. The CDR3 coding sequence is TGTGCCATCAGGTCTGGGGACAGAAGCACAGATACGCAGTATTTT.

Ten or more counts support this clonotype. The V and J genes are TRBV20-1 and TRBJ2-3, with 9 bases fitting TRBD1. Germline CDR1 DFQATT, CDR2 SNEGSKA (reference sequence). This CDR3 region has 13 residues. The J segment lost 3 bases and the V segment lost 4 bases, leaving 2 bases of the junction unmatched. The CDR3 loop reads CSAKGTGTDTQYF. CDR3 in DNA: TGCAGTGCTAAAGGGACAGGGACAGATACGCAGTATTTT.

This clonotype was recorded many times. The chain joins TRBV20-1 to TRBJ2-7; 8 positions match TRBD2. J gave up 2 bases and V 6 bases, and 24 bases lay outside the gene matches. CDR1 is DFQATT, CDR2 SNEGSKA, per germline (reference sequence). This CDR3 contains 19 residues. The CDR3 spells CSARRVGRGGPTAAYEQYF. The CDR3 coding sequence is TGCAGTGCAAGGAGGGTTGGTCGGGGGGGCCCCACCGCCGCCTACGAGCAGTACTTC.

At least ten counts were recorded for this clonotype. The V call is TRBV24-1, the J call TRBJ1-5; the match to TRBD1 covers 11 bases. V lost 3 bases and J lost 6; bases outside the gene matches: 3. The germline V gene encodes CDR1 KGHDR and CDR2 SFDVKD. The length of the CDR3 is 15 residues. The CDR3 reads CATSDRTGGIQPQHF. The CDR3 DNA sequence: TGTGCCACCAGTGATCGGACAGGGGGCATTCAGCCCCAGCATTTT.

The rearrangement links TRBV4-1 to TRBJ2-1, with D perhaps matching TRBD2 (6 bases). There are 16 residues in the CDR3. V lost 0 bases and J lost 10, with 19 bases in between. Germline lookup yields CDR1 MGHRA and CDR2 YSYEKL. CDR3 sequence reads: CASSQDLEGGRGEQFF. The CDR3 DNA follows: TGCGCCAGCAGCCAAGACCTCGAGGGCGGACGGGGGGAGCAGTTCTTC.

Ten or more counts support this clonotype. This chain joins TRBV3-1 and TRBJ1-2; TRBD1 aligns across 7 bases. Germline CDR1 LGHDT, CDR2 YNNKEL (reference sequence). Trimming at V came to 6 bases and at J to 3 bases, leaving 4 bases not matched to a gene. This CDR3 spans 13 amino acids. The CDR3: CASSHTGDYGYTF. Written as DNA, the CDR3 is TGTGCCAGCAGTCATACAGGGGACTATGGCTACACCTTC. Looking up the rest from reference TRBV3-1 and TRBJ1-2 gives the full variable domain: DTAVSQTPKYLVTQMGNDKSIKCEQNLGHDTMYWYKQDSKKFLKIMFSYNNKELIINETVPNRFSPKSPDKAHLNLHINSLELGDSAVYFCASSHTGDYGYTFGSGTRLTVV.

The table lists this clonotype with a few counts. V usage is TRBV5-5 and J usage is TRBJ2-5; 7 nucleotides match TRBD2. The length of the CDR3 is 15 residues. V lost 4 bases, J lost 5 bases, and 11 bases stayed unmatched. Germline values: CDR1 SGHKS, CDR2 YYEKEE (reference sequence). CDR3 sequence: CASSDRGLIAETQYF. For the CDR3, the DNA is TGTGCCAGCAGCGATAGGGGACTAATTGCGGAGACCCAGTACTTC.

This clonotype was seen many times. This chain connects TRBV20-1 to TRBJ1-6, with D possibly matching TRBD1 (5 bases). The germline V gene encodes CDR1 DFQATT and CDR2 SNEGSKA (reference sequence). V lost 5 bases to trimming and J lost 10 bases, with 18 bases between them. This CDR3 contains 14 residues. CDR3 in amino acids: CSAPPHGGGSPLHF. The CDR3 DNA reads TGCAGTGCTCCCCCTCACGGGGGTGGCTCACCCCTCCACTTT.

This clonotype was seen at least ten times. The chain employs TRBV12-3 or TRBV12-4 and TRBJ2-1, with TRBD1 matching over 8 bases. The CDR3 has 15 amino acids. The J segment lost 7 bases and the V segment lost 3 bases, leaving 8 bases of the junction unmatched. For the CDR3, the DNA is TGTGCCAGCAGTTTTGCAGGGGGCGGAGGGAATGAGCAGTTCTTC. This translates into CASSFAGGGGNEQFF.

The table lists this clonotype with a few counts. The chain's CDR3 is CASSQGWDGSYEQYF. In DNA, the CDR3 is TGTGCCAGCAGCCAAGGGTGGGACGGATCCTACGAGCAGTACTTC. This chain joins TRBV4-2 and TRBJ2-7; tentatively, D is TRBD1 or TRBD2 (5 bases each). CDR3 length equals 15 residues. Trimming removed 1 base from V and 1 base from J, with 11 bases in between. The V gene's germline CDR1 is LGHNA and CDR2 YNFKEQ.

This clonotype came up many times. The chain combines TRBV29-1 with TRBJ1-1; D gene uncertain. The germline V gene encodes CDR1 SQVTM and CDR2 ANQGSEA. V lost 3 bases and J 0 bases, leaving 8 bases between the germline ends. The CDR3 spans 13 residues. DNA for the CDR3: TGCAGCGTTGAGGGCGGCATGAACACTGAAGCTTTCTTT. Protein: CSVEGGMNTEAFF. Complete variable domain (other parts from reference TRBV29-1 and TRBJ1-1): SAVISQKPSRDICQRGTSLTIQCQVDSQVTMMFWYRQQPGQSLTLIATANQGSEATYESGFVIDKFPISRPNLTFSTLTVSNMSPEDSSIYLCSVEGGMNTEAFFGQGTRLTVV.

The chain is built from TRBV6-5 and TRBJ2-7, with 7 bases identical to TRBD1. Germline V gives CDR1 MNHEY, CDR2 SVGAGI. There are 15 residues in the CDR3. Trimming at V came to 0 bases and at J to 5 bases, leaving 7 bases not matched to a gene. The CDR3 is CASSYSTGKLNEQYF. In nucleotides, the CDR3 is TGTGCCAGCAGTTACTCGACAGGGAAGCTGAACGAGCAGTACTTC.

This clonotype was seen many times. The chain couples TRBV6-1 to TRBJ2-7; D is perhaps TRBD1 (5 bases). Deletions cut 6 bases from V and 3 bases from J, with 18 bases between. The germline gives CDR1 MNHNS, CDR2 SASEGT. The CDR3 is 15 residues long. CDR3 nucleotides: TGTGCCAGCAGCGACAGTACTCAAAAGAGCTACGAGCAGTACTTC. It translates to CASSDSTQKSYEQYF.

This clonotype showed up many times. The genes are TRBV5-5 and TRBJ2-1; 9 bases agree with TRBD2. CDR1 and CDR2 (germline): SGHKS, YYEKEE (reference sequence). The CDR3 is 15 residues long. Losses at the gene ends were 4 bases for V and 8 bases for J; bases not matched to a gene: 10. Here the CDR3 reads CASSHSGGLLDEQFF. For the CDR3, the DNA is TGTGCCAGCAGCCATAGCGGGGGCCTGCTTGATGAGCAGTTCTTC.

J is TRBJ2-7 and V is TRBV6-2 or TRBV6-3, with 7 nucleotides matching TRBD2. J lost 7 bases, V lost 7 bases, and 13 bases had no gene match. The CDR3 has 14 amino acids. The germline V gene has CDR1 MNHEY and CDR2 SVGEGT. The CDR3 DNA is TGTGCCAGCACCAAGTGGGTAGCGGGCGGGGAGCAGTACTTC. This encodes CASTKWVAGGEQYF.

This clonotype was seen repeatedly, ten times or more. The chain is built from TRBV20-1 and TRBJ1-5; 9 bases map to TRBD1. Germline assignment: CDR1 DFQATT and CDR2 SNEGSKA (reference sequence). This CDR3 contains 12 residues. With 5 bases clipped from V and 9 bases from J, the junction kept 5 bases outside the gene matches. Here the CDR3 reads CSAQDRGSPQHF. DNA of the CDR3: TGCAGTGCTCAAGACAGGGGGTCGCCCCAGCATTTT.

At least ten counts were recorded for this clonotype. The chain uses TRBV12-3 or TRBV12-4 and TRBJ1-2; D is ambiguous. V was clipped by 8 bases and J by 8 bases, with 18 bases between them. The CDR3 length is 13 residues. The CDR3 sequence is CASYEGLMGGYTF. In DNA, the CDR3 is TGTGCCAGCTATGAGGGATTGATGGGAGGCTACACCTTC.

The V gene is TRBV6-5, the J gene TRBJ2-3, with unresolved D. V was shortened by 2 bases and J by 4 bases, with 10 bases between the two germline ends. Germline V gene lookup returns CDR1 MNHEY and CDR2 SVGAGI. The CDR3 runs 14 residues. CDR3 protein: CASSYAAGSDTQYF. The CDR3 coding sequence is TGTGCCAGCAGTTACGCCGCTGGCTCAGATACGCAGTATTTT.

This rearrangement joins TRBV10-3 to TRBJ1-5; D unresolved. The CDR3 runs 13 residues. Germline CDR1 is ENHRY and CDR2 is SYGVKD. V was pared by 4 bases and J by 1 base, with 5 bases between. CDR3 sequence reads: CAISVNSNQPQHF. The CDR3 DNA is TGTGCCATCAGTGTTAACAGCAATCAGCCCCAGCATTTT.

The J gene is TRBJ2-5, the V gene TRBV27; TRBD2 aligns across 13 bases. The germline CDR1 and CDR2 sequences are MNHEY and SMNVEV (reference sequence). The CDR3 totals 14 residues. Trimming at V came to 8 bases and at J to 5 bases, leaving 5 bases not matched to a gene. The CDR3 DNA is TGTGCCAGCCGGACTAGCGGGAGTACGGAGACCCAGTACTTC. This translates into CASRTSGSTETQYF.

This clonotype was seen many times. The rearrangement joins TRBV5-1 to TRBJ2-1; D unresolved. Germline V lookup: CDR1 SGHRS, CDR2 YFSETQ. This CDR3 comprises 12 residues. The ends were cut back, 2 bases at V and 6 bases at J, with 6 bases in the middle. CDR3 coding DNA: TGCGCCAGCAGCTTCACTATCAATGAGCAGTTCTTC. It codes for CASSFTINEQFF.

This clonotype was counted many times. This chain joins TRBV20-1 and TRBJ1-5, with TRBD1 matching over 8 bases. From germline, CDR1 is DFQATT and CDR2 SNEGSKA (reference sequence). J lost 7 bases, V lost 0 bases, and 5 bases had no gene match. The CDR3 covers 14 residues. In DNA form, the CDR3 reads TGCAGTGCTAGAGACACACAGGGGGGACAGCCCCAGCATTTT. Encoded protein: CSARDTQGGQPQHF.